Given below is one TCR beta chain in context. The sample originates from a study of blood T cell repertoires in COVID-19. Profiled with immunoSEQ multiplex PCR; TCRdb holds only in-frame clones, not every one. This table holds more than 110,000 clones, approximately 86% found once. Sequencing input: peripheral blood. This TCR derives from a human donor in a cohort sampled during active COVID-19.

CDR3 sequence reads: CASSSPGTGLERNEQFF. The CDR3 DNA sequence: TGTGCCAGCAGTTCGCCCGGGACAGGCTTGGAACGCAATGAGCAGTTCTTC. The rearrangement links TRBV28 to TRBJ2-1; TRBD1 matches at 8 bases. The CDR3 is 17 residues long. The V gene's germline CDR1 is MDHEN and CDR2 SYDVKM. V lost 4 bases, J lost 6 bases, and 14 bases stayed unmatched.